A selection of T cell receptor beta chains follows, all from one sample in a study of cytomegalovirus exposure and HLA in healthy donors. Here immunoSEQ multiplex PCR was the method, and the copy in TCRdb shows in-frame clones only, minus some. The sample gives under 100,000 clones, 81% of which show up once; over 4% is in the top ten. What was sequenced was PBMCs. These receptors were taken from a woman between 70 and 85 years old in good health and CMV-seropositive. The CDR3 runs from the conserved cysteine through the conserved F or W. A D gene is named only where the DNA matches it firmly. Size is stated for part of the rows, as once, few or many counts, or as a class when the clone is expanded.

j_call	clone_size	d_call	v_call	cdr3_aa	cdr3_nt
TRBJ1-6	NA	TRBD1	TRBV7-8	CASSTSGFTGVSSYNSPLHF	TGTGCCAGCAGCACCAGCGGATTTACAGGGGTTAGCTCCTATAATTCACCCCTCCACTTT
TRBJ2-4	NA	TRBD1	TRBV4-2	CASSQEQQGAKNIQYF	TGTGCCAGCAGCCAAGAACAACAGGGGGCCAAAAACATTCAGTACTTC
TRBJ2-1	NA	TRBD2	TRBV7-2	CASSPYLAGGNEQFF	TGTGCCAGCAGCCCCTACCTAGCGGGAGGCAATGAGCAGTTCTTC
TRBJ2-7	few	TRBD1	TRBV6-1	CASIPDRGFEQYF	TGTGCCAGTATTCCGGACAGGGGGTTCGAGCAGTACTTC
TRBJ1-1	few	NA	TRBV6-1	CASRPEGNGNTEAFF	TGTGCCAGCAGACCAGAGGGTAATGGGAACACTGAAGCTTTCTTT
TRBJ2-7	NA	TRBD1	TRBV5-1	CASSFYDRGINEQYF	TGCGCCAGCAGCTTCTACGACAGGGGGATCAACGAGCAGTACTTC
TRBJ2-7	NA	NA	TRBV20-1	CSAPGSDKQYF	TGCAGTGCTCCGGGATCCGACAAGCAGTACTTC
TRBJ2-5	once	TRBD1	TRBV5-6	CASSWDRGTVTQYF	TGTGCCAGCAGCTGGGACAGGGGAACGGTGACCCAGTACTTC
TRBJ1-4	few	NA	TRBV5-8	CASSWPAGGEEKLFF	TGTGCCAGCAGCTGGCCGGCGGGGGGCGAAGAAAAACTGTTTTTT
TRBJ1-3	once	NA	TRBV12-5	CASGESSGNTIYF	TGTGCTAGTGGGGAGAGCTCTGGAAACACCATATATTTT
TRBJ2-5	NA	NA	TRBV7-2	CASRSPRLGETQYF	TGTGCCAGCAGATCTCCCAGGCTGGGAGAGACCCAGTACTTC
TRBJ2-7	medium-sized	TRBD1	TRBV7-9	CASSLGDRGHYEQYF	TGTGCCAGCAGCTTAGGGGACAGGGGGCATTACGAGCAGTACTTC
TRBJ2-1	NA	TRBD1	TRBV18	CASSPGTGSGNEQFF	TGTGCCAGCTCCCCCGGGACAGGGTCGGGGAATGAGCAGTTCTTC
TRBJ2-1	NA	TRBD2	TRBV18	CASSPPSTSGPNEQFF	TGTGCCAGCTCACCACCGTCGACTAGCGGTCCCAATGAGCAGTTCTTC
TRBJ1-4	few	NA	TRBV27	CASSPLGGGNEKLFF	TGTGCCAGCAGTCCCCTTGGCGGGGGGAATGAAAAACTGTTTTTT
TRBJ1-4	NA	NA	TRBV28	CASNAGFGSEKLFF	TGTGCCAGCAATGCAGGGTTCGGGAGTGAAAAACTGTTTTTT
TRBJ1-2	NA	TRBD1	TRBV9	CASSPTGDREGYTF	TGTGCCAGCAGCCCCACGGGGGACAGGGAAGGCTACACCTTC
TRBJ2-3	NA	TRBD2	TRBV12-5	CASAPGLNTDTQYF	TGTGCTAGTGCCCCGGGACTAAACACAGATACGCAGTATTTT
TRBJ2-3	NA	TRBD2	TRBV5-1	CASSFLTYALAGGTDTQYF	TGCGCCAGCAGCTTCCTAACCTATGCCCTAGCGGGAGGGACAGATACGCAGTATTTT
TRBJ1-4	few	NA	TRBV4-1	CASARLGKLFF	TGCGCCAGCGCCCGACTTGGAAAACTGTTTTTT
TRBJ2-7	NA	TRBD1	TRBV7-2	CASSLPTGVPEQYF	TGTGCCAGCAGCCTCCCGACAGGGGTCCCCGAGCAGTACTTC
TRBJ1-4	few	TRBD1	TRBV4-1	CASSHLDRDGEKLFF	TGCGCCAGCAGCCACCTCGACAGGGACGGGGAAAAACTGTTTTTT
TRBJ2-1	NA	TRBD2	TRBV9	CASSVVTSGDEQFF	TGTGCCAGCAGCGTAGTGACTAGCGGGGACGAGCAGTTCTTC
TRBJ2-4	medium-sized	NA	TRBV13	CASSFSLAKNIQYF	TGTGCCAGCAGCTTTTCTTTAGCCAAAAACATTCAGTACTTC
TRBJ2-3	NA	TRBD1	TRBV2	CASGTGGFTDTQYF	TGTGCCAGCGGGACAGGGGGTTTTACAGATACGCAGTATTTT
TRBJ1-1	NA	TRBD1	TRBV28	CASSSGTALEAFF	TGTGCCAGCAGTTCCGGGACAGCTCTTGAAGCTTTCTTT
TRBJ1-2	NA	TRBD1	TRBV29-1	CSVGTGWGPSGYTF	TGCAGCGTAGGGACAGGGTGGGGTCCCAGTGGCTACACCTTC
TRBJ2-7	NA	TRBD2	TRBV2	CASSSGRATYEQYF	TGTGCCAGCAGTAGCGGGAGGGCCACCTACGAGCAGTACTTC